This T cell receptor beta chain was observed in a study of technical replicates of blood from a few donors. Produced via immunoSEQ multiplex PCR; TCRdb's table is partial and in-frame only. The sample has about 75,000 clones, roughly 90% seen once; the top ten hold around 0.42%. V trimming: 7 bases; J trimming: 3 bases; junction bases outside the gene matches: 18. The CDR3 extends over 18 amino acids. Germline assignment: CDR1 SGHVS and CDR2 FNYEAQ. The sample consisted of T cells isolated from PBMCs. This receptor was taken from a human donor in good health. The chain couples TRBV7-6 to TRBJ2-7; 10 nucleotides match TRBD2. The CDR3 here is CASTRRRGDSGGNYEQYF. The CDR3 nucleotides are TGTGCCAGCACCCGCCGCCGGGGTGATAGCGGGGGGAACTACGAGCAGTACTTC.